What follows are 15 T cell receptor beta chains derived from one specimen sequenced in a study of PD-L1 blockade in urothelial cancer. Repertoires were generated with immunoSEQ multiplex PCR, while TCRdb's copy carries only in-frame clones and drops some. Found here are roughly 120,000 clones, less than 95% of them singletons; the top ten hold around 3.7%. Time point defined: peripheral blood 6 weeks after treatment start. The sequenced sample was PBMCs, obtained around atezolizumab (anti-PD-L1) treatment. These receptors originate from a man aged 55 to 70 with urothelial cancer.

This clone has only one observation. CDR3 in DNA: TGTGCCACCAGCGTGGACAAAGAGACCCAGTACTTC. Its protein product is CATSVDKETQYF. The genes are TRBV15 and TRBJ2-5; perhaps TRBD1 as D (5 bases). The V and J ends lost 5 bases and 3 bases respectively, with 7 bases between them. Germline V gene lookup returns CDR1 LNHNV and CDR2 YYDKDF (reference sequence). The CDR3 has 12 amino acids.

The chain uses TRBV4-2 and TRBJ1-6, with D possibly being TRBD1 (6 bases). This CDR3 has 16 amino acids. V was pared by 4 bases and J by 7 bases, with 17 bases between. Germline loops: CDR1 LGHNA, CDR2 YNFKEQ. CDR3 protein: CASSPRPGQPNSPLHF. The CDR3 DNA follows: TGTGCCAGCAGCCCCAGACCGGGACAACCAAATTCACCCCTCCACTTT.

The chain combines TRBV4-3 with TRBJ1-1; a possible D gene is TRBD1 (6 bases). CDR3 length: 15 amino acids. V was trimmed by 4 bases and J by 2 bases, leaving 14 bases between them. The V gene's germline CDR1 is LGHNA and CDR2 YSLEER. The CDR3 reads CASSLTGTFNTEAFF. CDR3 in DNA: TGCGCCAGCAGCCTTACCGGGACATTCAACACTGAAGCTTTCTTT.

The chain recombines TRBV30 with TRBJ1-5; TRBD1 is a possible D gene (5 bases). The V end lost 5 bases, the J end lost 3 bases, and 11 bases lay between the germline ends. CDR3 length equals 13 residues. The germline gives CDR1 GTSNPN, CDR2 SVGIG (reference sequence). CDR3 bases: TGTGCCTGGGGATCTGGGGCCAATCAGCCCCAGCATTTT. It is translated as CAWGSGANQPQHF.

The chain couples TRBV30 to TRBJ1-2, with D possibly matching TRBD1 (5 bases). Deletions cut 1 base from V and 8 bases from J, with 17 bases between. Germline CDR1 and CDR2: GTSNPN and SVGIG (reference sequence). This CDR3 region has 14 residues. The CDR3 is CAWSATDTWGGYTF. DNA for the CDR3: TGTGCCTGGAGTGCGACAGATACTTGGGGCGGCTACACCTTC.

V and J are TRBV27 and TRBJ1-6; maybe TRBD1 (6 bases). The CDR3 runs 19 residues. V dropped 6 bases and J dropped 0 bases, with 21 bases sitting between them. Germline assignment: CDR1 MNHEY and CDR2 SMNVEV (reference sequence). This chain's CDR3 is CASRLTGNSGGSYNSPLHF. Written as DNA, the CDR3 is TGTGCCAGCAGACTCACAGGGAACTCTGGGGGCTCCTATAATTCACCCCTCCACTTT.

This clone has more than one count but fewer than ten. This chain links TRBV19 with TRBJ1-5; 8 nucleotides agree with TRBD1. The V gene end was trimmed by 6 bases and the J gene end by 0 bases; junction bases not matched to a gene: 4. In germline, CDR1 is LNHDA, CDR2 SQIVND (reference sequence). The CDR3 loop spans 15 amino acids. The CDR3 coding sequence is TGTGCCAGTAGACGGACAGGGAATAGCAATCAGCCCCAGCATTTT. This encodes CASRRTGNSNQPQHF. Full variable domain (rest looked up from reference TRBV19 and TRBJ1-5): DGGITQSPKYLFRKEGQNVTLSCEQNLNHDAMYWYRQDPGQGLRLIYYSQIVNDFQKGDIAEGYSVSREKKESFPLTVTSAQKNPTAFYLCASRRTGNSNQPQHFGDGTRLSIL.

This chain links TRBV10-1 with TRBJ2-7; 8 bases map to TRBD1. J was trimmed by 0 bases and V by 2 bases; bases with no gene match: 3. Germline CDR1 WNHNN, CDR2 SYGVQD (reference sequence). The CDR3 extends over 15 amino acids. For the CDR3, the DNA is TGCGCCAGCAGTGAGCGGACAGGGATCTCCTACGAGCAGTACTTC. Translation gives CASSERTGISYEQYF.

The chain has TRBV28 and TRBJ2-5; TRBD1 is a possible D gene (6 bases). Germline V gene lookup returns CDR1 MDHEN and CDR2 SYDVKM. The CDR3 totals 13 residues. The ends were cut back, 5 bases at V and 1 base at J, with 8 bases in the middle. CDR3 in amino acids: CASSTGPQETQYF. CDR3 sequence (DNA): TGTGCCAGCAGTACAGGGCCCCAAGAGACCCAGTACTTC.

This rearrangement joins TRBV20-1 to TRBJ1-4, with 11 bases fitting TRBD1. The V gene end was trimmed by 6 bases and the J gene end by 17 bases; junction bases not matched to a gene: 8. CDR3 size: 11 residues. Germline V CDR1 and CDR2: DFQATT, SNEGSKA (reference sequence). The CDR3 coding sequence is TGCAGTGCCCCCGGGACAGGGGGTCACTTTTTT. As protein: CSAPGTGGHFF.

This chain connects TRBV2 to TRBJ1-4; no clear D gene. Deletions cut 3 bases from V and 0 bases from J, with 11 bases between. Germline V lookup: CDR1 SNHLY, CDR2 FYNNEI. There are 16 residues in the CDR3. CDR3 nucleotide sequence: TGTGCCAGCAGTGAGTCTGGGAGTACAACTAATGAAAAACTGTTTTTT. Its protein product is CASSESGSTTNEKLFF.

The CDR3 sequence: CASSLRSGGTYEQYF. CDR3 bases: TGTGCCAGCAGCTTGAGAAGCGGGGGCACCTACGAGCAGTACTTC. The chain carries TRBV5-4 and TRBJ2-7; 8 nucleotides align to TRBD2. The V gene end was trimmed by 1 base and the J gene end by 2 bases; junction bases not matched to a gene: 5. Germline V gene data show CDR1 as SGHNT and CDR2 as YYREEE (reference sequence). This CDR3 comprises 15 residues.

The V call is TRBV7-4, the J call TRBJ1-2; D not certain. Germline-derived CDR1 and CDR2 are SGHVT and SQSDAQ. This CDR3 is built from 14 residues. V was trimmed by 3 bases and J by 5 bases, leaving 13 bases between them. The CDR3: CASSFDTRSYGYTF. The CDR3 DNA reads TGTGCCAGCAGCTTTGACACTCGTTCATATGGCTACACCTTC.

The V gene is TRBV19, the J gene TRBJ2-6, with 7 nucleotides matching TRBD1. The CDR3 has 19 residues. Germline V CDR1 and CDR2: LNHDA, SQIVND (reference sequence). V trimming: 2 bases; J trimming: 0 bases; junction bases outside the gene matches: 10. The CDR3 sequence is CASSIMRDSQSSGANVLTF. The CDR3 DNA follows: TGTGCCAGTAGTATAATGAGGGACAGTCAAAGCTCTGGGGCCAACGTCCTGACTTTC. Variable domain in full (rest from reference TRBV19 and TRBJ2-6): DGGITQSPKYLFRKEGQNVTLSCEQNLNHDAMYWYRQDPGQGLRLIYYSQIVNDFQKGDIAEGYSVSREKKESFPLTVTSAQKNPTAFYLCASSIMRDSQSSGANVLTFGAGSRLTVL.

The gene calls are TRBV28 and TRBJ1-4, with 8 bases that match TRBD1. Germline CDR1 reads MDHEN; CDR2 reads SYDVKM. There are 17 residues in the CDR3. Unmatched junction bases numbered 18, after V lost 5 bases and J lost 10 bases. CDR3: CASSTPQNRGWFGKLFF. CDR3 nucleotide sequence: TGTGCCAGCAGTACACCACAAAACAGGGGGTGGTTCGGAAAACTGTTTTTT. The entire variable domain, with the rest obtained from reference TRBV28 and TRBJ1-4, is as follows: DVKVTQSSRYLVKRTGEKVFLECVQDMDHENMFWYRQDPGLGLRLIYFSYDVKMKEKGDIPEGYSVSREKKERFSLILESASTNQTSMYLCASSTPQNRGWFGKLFFGSGTQLSVL.